A selection of T cell receptor beta chains follows, all from one sample in a study of blood T cell repertoires in COVID-19. The data were produced by immunoSEQ multiplex PCR, yet TCRdb's version contains in-frame clones alone and is incomplete. The table shows around 95,000 clones, with 88% occurring only once. The specimen sequenced was peripheral blood. These receptors originate from a human donor in a cohort sampled during active COVID-19. CDR3s include the opening cysteine and the closing phenylalanine or tryptophan. The D gene is left open where the match is weak. Not all rows give a size; the values are once, few, many and, for expanded clones, a class.

TRBJ2-3 NA TRBV7-2 NA TGTGCCAGCAGCTTATCTGGCAACACAGATACGCAGTATTTT CASSLSGNTDTQYF
TRBJ2-5 NA TRBV27 NA TGTGCCAGCCGAGGACTACAAGAGACCCAGTACTTC CASRGLQETQYF
TRBJ2-1 TRBD1 TRBV6-6 once TGTGCCAGCAGCGAACAGGGGGCCTTCTACAATGAGCAGTTCTTC CASSEQGAFYNEQFF
TRBJ2-5 NA TRBV24-1 NA TGTGCCACCAGTGATTCGACAGCCCAGGGAACCCAGTACTTC CATSDSTAQGTQYF
TRBJ1-4 NA TRBV18 NA TGTGCCAGCTCATCCCGGGAGGGCCTTAATGAAAAACTGTTTTTT CASSSREGLNEKLFF
TRBJ1-2 NA TRBV3-1/TRBV3-2 NA TGTGCCAGCAGCCAAGATCCCGTATTTAGATTCTATGGCTACACCTTC CASSQDPVFRFYGYTF
TRBJ1-2 NA TRBV28 NA TGTGCCACCTTTCGGGGGGGCTATGGCTACACCTTC CATFRGGYGYTF
TRBJ1-1 NA TRBV19 NA TGTGCCAGTCGAGAGGGATCTAACTCTGAAGCTTTCTTT CASREGSNSEAFF
TRBJ1-1 NA TRBV5-4 NA TGTGCCAGCAGCTTAAGGGGGAACACTGAAGCTTTCTTT CASSLRGNTEAFF
TRBJ1-2 TRBD1 TRBV6-6 NA TGTGCCAGCAGTGTGACAGGGGCCGACTCTAACTATGGCTACACCTTC CASSVTGADSNYGYTF
TRBJ2-2 NA TRBV19 NA TGTGCCAGTGGTTCGGGAGTGGACACCGGGGAGCTGTTTTTT CASGSGVDTGELFF
TRBJ1-1 NA TRBV7-2 NA TGTGCCAGCAGCTTATATGGGCAGCCTAACACTGAAGCTTTCTTT CASSLYGQPNTEAFF
TRBJ1-5 NA TRBV29-1 NA TGCAGCGTTGGCTCAGGGGCCAGTCAGCCCCAGCATTTT CSVGSGASQPQHF
TRBJ2-7 TRBD1 TRBV28 NA TGTGCCAGCAGTTATGAATACCGGGACAGGGGGCTCGAGCAGTACTTC CASSYEYRDRGLEQYF
TRBJ2-7 TRBD2 TRBV2 NA TGTGCCAGCAGTGCAACTAGCGGGACCTACGAGCAGTACTTC CASSATSGTYEQYF
TRBJ2-1 NA TRBV2 NA TGTGCCAGCAGAACAGGGTATGGAGGATACAATGAGCAGTTCTTC CASRTGYGGYNEQFF
TRBJ1-3 TRBD1 TRBV28 NA TGTGCCAGCAGTTTACCAGGACAGGGACGTGGAAACACCATATATTTT CASSLPGQGRGNTIYF
TRBJ2-6 NA TRBV7-9 NA TGTGCCAGCAGCTTAGAAGGCAGGAGGTTTTCCAACGTCCTGACTTTC CASSLEGRRFSNVLTF
TRBJ2-3 TRBD2 TRBV6-5 NA TGTGCCAGCAGAGCGGGAGGGCCGAGCACAGATACGCAGTATTTT CASRAGGPSTDTQYF
TRBJ1-2 TRBD1 TRBV18 NA TGTGCCAGCACGGGACAGGGGAATAACTATGGCTACACCTTC CASTGQGNNYGYTF
TRBJ2-1 TRBD1 TRBV28 NA TGTGCCAGCAGGGACAGGGGGCGCGTAATCGAGCAGTTCTTC CASRDRGRVIEQFF
TRBJ1-1 NA TRBV3-1/TRBV3-2 NA TGTGCCAGCAGCGAACCCCCGGGGAGGTCCGCTGGGGCGAACACTGAAGCTTTCTTT CASSEPPGRSAGANTEAFF